The 25 T cell receptor beta chains below were found in one sample sequenced in a study of shared clonotypes between healthy human individuals. The table came from immunoSEQ multiplex PCR; TCRdb's copy has only in-frame clones and leaves some out. The sample yields 2 million to 2.5 million clones, less than 95% seen once. Source material: naive CD4+ T cells from PBMCs. Subset specified: CD45RA+ positively selected. The receptors were gathered from a man aged 18 to 35 in good health. Some clones in this sample may be carry-over from other donors' samples.

The CDR3 DNA is TGTGCCAGCAGCTTACGGGACGCGGGGGAGCAGTACTTC. This gives the protein CASSLRDAGEQYF. This sequence joins TRBV11-3 and TRBJ2-7, with TRBD2 as a possible D gene (6 bases). The CDR3 totals 13 residues. Trimming left V 2 bases short and J 7 bases short, with 12 bases between. CDR1 and CDR2 from the germline V gene are SGHNT and YENEEA.

The chain links TRBV5-4 to TRBJ1-1; 9 bases fit TRBD1. Germline CDR1 SGHNT, CDR2 YYREEE (reference sequence). V shed 7 bases and J 5 bases; nucleotides not matched to a gene: 15. This CDR3 is 16 amino acids long. CDR3 nucleotide sequence: TGTGCCAGCTCGGTGGACAGGGGAATGGTATATACTGAAGCTTTCTTT. Translating it yields CASSVDRGMVYTEAFF.

This sequence joins TRBV25-1 and TRBJ1-1; no definite D call. V was cut by 8 bases and J by 1 base, with 11 bases left in between. CDR1 MGHDK and CDR2 SYGVNS come from the germline V gene. The CDR3 is made up of 13 amino acids. In DNA, the CDR3 is TGTGCCAGCGGTCGGAGCCCGAACACTGAAGCTTTCTTT. As protein: CASGRSPNTEAFF.

The V and J genes are TRBV5-1 and TRBJ2-3, with a tentative D call TRBD1 (6 bases). The germline V gene encodes CDR1 SGHRS and CDR2 YFSETQ. Trimming pared 2 bases from V and 2 bases from J, leaving 12 bases between. The CDR3 extends over 15 amino acids. In nucleotides, the CDR3 is TGCGCCAGCAGCTTCAACAGGGCGGACACAGATACGCAGTATTTT. Its translation: CASSFNRADTDTQYF.

V is TRBV18 and J is TRBJ1-2, with 7 bases aligning to TRBD1. This CDR3 has 14 amino acids. CDR1 is KGHSH and CDR2 is LQKENI in the germline V gene. The junction had 7 bases not matched to a gene; V was cut back by 3 bases and J by 6 bases. In DNA, the CDR3 is TGTGCCAGCTCACCGGCCCAGGGGGACGATGGCTACACCTTC. Its translation is CASSPAQGDDGYTF.

V and J are TRBV28 and TRBJ2-1; TRBD1 might be the D (6 bases). Germline loops: CDR1 MDHEN, CDR2 SYDVKM. V shed 8 bases and J shed 2 bases, with 13 bases lying between them. The CDR3 spans 14 residues. The CDR3 sequence: CASQTGSTYNEQFF. CDR3 coding DNA: TGTGCCAGCCAAACAGGGTCCACCTACAATGAGCAGTTCTTC. The full variable domain, its missing parts supplied by reference TRBV28 and TRBJ2-1, is DVKVTQSSRYLVKRTGEKVFLECVQDMDHENMFWYRQDPGLGLRLIYFSYDVKMKEKGDIPEGYSVSREKKERFSLILESASTNQTSMYLCASQTGSTYNEQFFGPGTRLTVL.

The genes are TRBV30 and TRBJ1-1; 8 bases line up with TRBD1. CDR3 length: 15 amino acids. V lost 0 bases and J lost 2; bases outside the gene matches: 5. Per the germline V gene, CDR1 is GTSNPN and CDR2 is SVGIG (reference sequence). DNA for the CDR3: TGTGCCTGGAGTGTAGGACAGGGCAGTAACACTGAAGCTTTCTTT. This gives the protein CAWSVGQGSNTEAFF.

J is TRBJ2-3 and V is TRBV4-2; D might be TRBD1 or TRBD2, each matching 5 bases. V lost 3 bases and J lost 6, with 10 bases in between. Germline CDR1 LGHNA, CDR2 YNFKEQ. This CDR3 spans 13 amino acids. The DNA for the CDR3 is TGTGCCAGCAGCCACCGCCGGGGCGATACGCAGTATTTT. Translated: CASSHRRGDTQYF.

As for this clone: This same CDR3 is encoded by further DNA sequences in the sample. The chain has TRBV29-1 and TRBJ1-5; no clear D. Trimming removed 6 bases from V and 2 bases from J, with 8 bases in between. Germline lookup yields CDR1 SQVTM and CDR2 ANQGSEA. CDR3 length equals 12 residues. CDR3 loop: CSVAGGNQPQHF. The CDR3 coding sequence is TGCAGCGTAGCTGGGGGCAATCAGCCCCAGCATTTT.

This clone has just one count. J is TRBJ1-2 and V is TRBV9; 7 nucleotides line up with TRBD1. The CDR3 is 14 residues long. The V and J ends lost 3 bases and 8 bases, in that order; junction bases with no gene match: 10. Germline CDR1 and CDR2: SGDLS and YYNGEE. The CDR3 here is CASSDRGQGIGYTF. The CDR3 nucleotides read TGTGCCAGCAGCGACAGGGGTCAGGGGATCGGCTACACCTTC.

CDR3 in DNA: TGTGCCAGCACCCGGACTGCCCTGTTGCAAGAGACCCAGTACTTC. It encodes CASTRTALLQETQYF. The gene calls are TRBV2 and TRBJ2-5; the D gene is possibly TRBD2 (5 bases). The V gene lost 7 bases and the J gene lost 2 bases, with 17 bases spanning the gap. The CDR3 totals 15 residues. Per germline, CDR1 SNHLY and CDR2 FYNNEI.

This clone occurred once. The chain recombines TRBV27 with TRBJ1-1, with 9 bases identical to TRBD1. The CDR3 totals 19 residues. Germline V gene data show CDR1 as MNHEY and CDR2 as SMNVEV (reference sequence). V dropped 5 bases and J dropped 1; count of bases not matched to a gene: 17. In DNA form, the CDR3 reads TGTGCCAGCAGTCCCGGACAGGGGAATTCCCTCATGTCGAACACTGAAGCTTTCTTT. Amino acid sequence: CASSPGQGNSLMSNTEAFF.

The chain has TRBV18 and TRBJ2-3; no clear D. V was clipped by 3 bases and J by 0 bases, with 10 bases between them. This CDR3 has 15 residues. Germline CDR1 and CDR2: KGHSH and LQKENI. The CDR3 spells CASSPSERSTDTQYF. CDR3 nucleotide sequence: TGTGCCAGCTCACCTTCCGAGCGAAGCACAGATACGCAGTATTTT.

The DNA for the CDR3 is TGTGCCAGCAGCTCACAGAGCCACGAGCAGTACTTC. Translated: CASSSQSHEQYF. The chain uses TRBV28 and TRBJ2-7; D is uncertain. The CDR3 covers 12 residues. CDR1 and CDR2 (germline): MDHEN, SYDVKM. V lost 6 bases to trimming and J lost 5 bases, with 11 bases between them.

This chain connects TRBV6-6 to TRBJ1-5; the match to TRBD1 covers 7 bases. Germline CDR1 is MNHNY and CDR2 is SVGAGI (reference sequence). The CDR3 is made up of 13 amino acids. The V segment lost 6 bases and the J segment 7 bases; nucleotides outside the gene matches: 6. CDR3: CASRRQGMQPQHF. Here the CDR3 DNA reads TGTGCCAGCAGAAGACAGGGAATGCAGCCCCAGCATTTT.

This chain connects TRBV7-9 to TRBJ1-5; 9 bases align to TRBD1. V lost 1 base, J lost 11 bases, and 6 bases stayed unmatched. CDR1 and CDR2 (germline): SEHNR, FQNEAQ (reference sequence). The CDR3 sequence is 14 residues long. The CDR3 loop reads CASSLGYGDRAQHF. CDR3 nucleotide sequence: TGTGCCAGCAGCTTAGGATACGGGGACAGGGCCCAGCATTTT. The full variable domain, in which reference TRBV7-9 and TRBJ1-5 provide the parts outside the CDR3, is DTGVSQNPRHKITKRGQNVTFRCDPISEHNRLYWYRQTLGQGPEFLTYFQNEAQLEKSRLLSDRFSAERPKGSFSTLEIQRTEQGDSAMYLCASSLGYGDRAQHFGDGTRLSIL.

This rearrangement joins TRBV9 to TRBJ2-7; a possible D gene is TRBD2 (7 bases). This CDR3 is built from 18 residues. CDR1 and CDR2 (germline): SGDLS, YYNGEE. Deletions cut 4 bases from V and 4 bases from J, with 27 bases between. The CDR3 is CASSPHRGGGVMRYEQYF. In DNA, the CDR3 is TGTGCCAGCAGCCCCCACCGGGGAGGGGGTGTTATGAGGTACGAGCAGTACTTC. Filled out from reference TRBV9 and TRBJ2-7, the complete variable domain reads DSGVTQTPKHLITATGQRVTLRCSPRSGDLSVYWYQQSLDQGLQFLIQYYNGEERAKGNILERFSAQQFPDLHSELNLSSLELGDSALYFCASSPHRGGGVMRYEQYFGPGTRLTVT.

The V and J genes are TRBV6-1 and TRBJ1-2; TRBD1 matches 8 bases. Germline V lookup: CDR1 MNHNS, CDR2 SASEGT. The CDR3 has 15 residues. Unmatched junction bases numbered 7, after V lost 4 bases and J lost 3 bases. CDR3 bases: TGTGCCAGCAGTGGACCCGGGACAGGACACTATGGCTACACCTTC. This translates into CASSGPGTGHYGYTF.

CDR3: CASSASGGLAAFF. CDR3 nucleotide sequence: TGTGCCAGCAGCGCCTCCGGGGGGCTGGCGGCTTTCTTT. The chain joins TRBV9 to TRBJ1-1; perhaps TRBD1 as D (6 bases). Germline V gives CDR1 SGDLS, CDR2 YYNGEE. Trimming cost V 3 bases and J 11 bases, with 17 bases left between them. CDR3 size: 13 residues.

The chain is built from TRBV5-8 and TRBJ1-5, with 8 bases aligning to TRBD1. V gave up 4 bases and J gave up 2 bases; unmatched junction bases: 5. The CDR3 has 15 amino acids. From germline, CDR1 is SGHTS and CDR2 YDEGEE. The CDR3 DNA reads as TGTGCCAGCAGCGGACAGGGTATAGGCAATCAGCCCCAGCATTTT. Residues: CASSGQGIGNQPQHF. The whole variable domain, remainder taken from reference TRBV5-8 and TRBJ1-5, is EAGVTQSPTHLIKTRGQQATLRCSPISGHTSVYWYQQALGLGLQFLLWYDEGEERNRGNFPPRFSGRQFPNYSSELNVNALELEDSALYLCASSGQGIGNQPQHFGDGTRLSIL.

The CDR3 loop reads CSAGFGGVGSYGYTF. DNA for the CDR3: TGCAGCGCCGGCTTTGGGGGAGTCGGGAGCTATGGCTACACCTTC. J is TRBJ1-2 and V is TRBV29-1, with a possible D match to TRBD1 (5 bases). Trimming pared 7 bases from V and 4 bases from J, leaving 22 bases between. The CDR3 totals 15 residues. From germline, CDR1 is SQVTM and CDR2 ANQGSEA.

Written as DNA, the CDR3 is TGTGCCAGCAGTTCACAGGGGGCCGGTGGAAACACCATATATTTT. Encoded protein: CASSSQGAGGNTIYF. The chain is built from TRBV28 and TRBJ1-3; 9 bases map to TRBD1. The CDR3 consists of 15 residues. CDR1 and CDR2 (germline): MDHEN, SYDVKM. The V and J ends lost 4 bases and 3 bases, in that order; junction bases with no gene match: 4.

This clone was found once. This chain connects TRBV5-4 to TRBJ2-7, with TRBD2 identical over 8 bases. The ends lost 4 bases at V and 1 base at J; junction bases unmatched: 7. CDR1 SGHNT and CDR2 YYREEE come from the germline V gene (reference sequence). The CDR3 is 15 residues long. The CDR3 coding sequence is TGTGCCAGCAGCCGCCCGTCGGGAGGGTCCTACGAGCAGTACTTC. It translates to CASSRPSGGSYEQYF.

The chain joins TRBV5-1 to TRBJ2-5; D gene uncertain. The germline CDR1 and CDR2 sequences are SGHRS and YFSETQ. V lost 2 bases to trimming and J lost 0 bases, with 11 bases between them. The CDR3 is 15 residues long. The CDR3 nucleotides read TGCGCCAGCAGCTTCCACTCGAAGGACCAAGAGACCCAGTACTTC. This translates into CASSFHSKDQETQYF.

The J gene is TRBJ2-6, the V gene TRBV11-3; D is undetermined. The V gene lost 7 bases and the J gene lost 0 bases, with 16 bases spanning the gap. The germline CDR1 and CDR2 sequences are SGHNT and YENEEA. CDR3 length equals 17 residues. CDR3 DNA: TGTGCCAGCACCAAATGGGCAGGCCTCTCTGGGGCCAACGTCCTGACTTTC. Amino acid sequence: CASTKWAGLSGANVLTF.